The clone carrying this T cell receptor (beta chain) has just a few counts. What it binds is unknown. Trimming stripped 2 bases from V and 7 bases from J, with 12 bases between. CDR1 and CDR2 (germline): SGHTA, FQGNSA. The CDR3 sequence is 14 residues long. This record belongs to a study of beta chain features in type 1 diabetes. About the study: All samples yielded some 100,000,000 examined sorted cells.

Findings and caveats of the study: More deletions and fewer insertions at VDJ junctions were found in patients with type 1 diabetes. Sequencing of cDNA might inflate the share of cells that strongly express TCR. Moderate but significant shortening of TCRB CDR3s was recorded in all four CD4+ subsets from Type 1 diabetes patients.

Expressed TCRB transcripts were sequenced because the isolated RNA had all been reverse transcribed beforehand. Sequenced naive, central memory and regulatory T cell samples produced an average of around 4 million reads. Measured with immunoSEQ multiplex PCR; TCRdb has only the in-frame clones, and not every one. This sample has some 160,000 clones, with approximately 8.7% found just once. The source is a woman in her twenties or thirties with type 1 diabetes. The V gene is TRBV7-2, the J gene TRBJ2-1; D perhaps matches TRBD2 (5 bases). Sequencing was performed on central memory CD4+ T cells from blood. For the CDR3, the DNA is TGTGCCAGCAGCTTATACCGGGGTAGGAATGAGCAGTTCTTC. As protein: CASSLYRGRNEQFF.